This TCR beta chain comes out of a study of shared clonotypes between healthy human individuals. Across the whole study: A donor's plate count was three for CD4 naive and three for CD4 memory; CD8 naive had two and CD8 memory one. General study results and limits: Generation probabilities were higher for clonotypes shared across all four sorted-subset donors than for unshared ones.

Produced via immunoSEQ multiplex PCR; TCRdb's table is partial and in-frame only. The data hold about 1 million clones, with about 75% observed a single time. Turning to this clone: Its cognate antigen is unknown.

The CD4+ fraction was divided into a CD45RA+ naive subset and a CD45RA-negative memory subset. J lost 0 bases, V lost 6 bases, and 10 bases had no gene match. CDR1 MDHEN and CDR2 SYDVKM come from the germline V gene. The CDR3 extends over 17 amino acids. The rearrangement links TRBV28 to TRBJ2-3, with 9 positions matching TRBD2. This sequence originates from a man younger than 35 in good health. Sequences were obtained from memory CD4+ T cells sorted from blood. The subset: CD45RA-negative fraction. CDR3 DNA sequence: TGTGCCAGCAGATCCCCCTTGCTAGCGGGGAGCACAGATACGCAGTATTTT. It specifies CASRSPLLAGSTDTQYF.